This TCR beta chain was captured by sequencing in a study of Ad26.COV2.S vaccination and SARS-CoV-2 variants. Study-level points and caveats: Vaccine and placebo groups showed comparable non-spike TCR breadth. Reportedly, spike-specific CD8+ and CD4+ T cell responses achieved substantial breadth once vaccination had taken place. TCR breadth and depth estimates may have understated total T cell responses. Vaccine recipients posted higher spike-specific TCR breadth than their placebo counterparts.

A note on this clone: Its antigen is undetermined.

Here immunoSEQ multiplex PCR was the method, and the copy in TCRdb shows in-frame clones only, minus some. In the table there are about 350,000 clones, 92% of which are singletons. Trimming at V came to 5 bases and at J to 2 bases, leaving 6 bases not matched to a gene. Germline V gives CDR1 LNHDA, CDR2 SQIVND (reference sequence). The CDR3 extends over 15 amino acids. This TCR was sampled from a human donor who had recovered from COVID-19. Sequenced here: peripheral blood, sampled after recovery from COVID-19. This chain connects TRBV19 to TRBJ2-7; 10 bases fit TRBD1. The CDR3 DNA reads TGTGCCAGTAGTCAAGGACAGGGGGACACCTACGAGCAGTACTTC. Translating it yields CASSQGQGDTYEQYF.